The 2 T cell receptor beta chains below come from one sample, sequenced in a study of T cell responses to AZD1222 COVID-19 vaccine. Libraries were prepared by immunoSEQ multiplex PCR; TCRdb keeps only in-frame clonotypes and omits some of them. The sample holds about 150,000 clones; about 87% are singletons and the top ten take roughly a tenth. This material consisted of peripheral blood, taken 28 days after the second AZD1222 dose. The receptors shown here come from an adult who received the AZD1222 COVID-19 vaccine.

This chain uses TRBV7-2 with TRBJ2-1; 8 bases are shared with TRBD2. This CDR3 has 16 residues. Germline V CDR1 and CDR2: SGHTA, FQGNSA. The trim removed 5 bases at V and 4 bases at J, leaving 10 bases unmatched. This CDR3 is CASSPGLADIYNEQFF. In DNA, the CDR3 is TGTGCCAGCAGCCCCGGACTAGCAGACATATACAATGAGCAGTTCTTC.

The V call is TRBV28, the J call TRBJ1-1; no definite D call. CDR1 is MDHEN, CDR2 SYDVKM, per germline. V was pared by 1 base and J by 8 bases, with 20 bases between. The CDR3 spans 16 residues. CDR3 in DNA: TGTGCCAGCAGTTTATTACATATGAGGCTCTTGTCGGAAGCTTTCTTT. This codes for CASSLLHMRLLSEAFF. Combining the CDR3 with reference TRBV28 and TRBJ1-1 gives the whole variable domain DVKVTQSSRYLVKRTGEKVFLECVQDMDHENMFWYRQDPGLGLRLIYFSYDVKMKEKGDIPEGYSVSREKKERFSLILESASTNQTSMYLCASSLLHMRLLSEAFFGQGTRLTVV.